This TCR beta chain originates from a study of blood T cells in healthy people across ages. Together with a sample-barcoded 5' primer, a J-beta primer mix was included in a second PCR lasting about 6 to 11 cycles. One entry per CDR3 protein, called by TCRdb with MiXCR from the 5' RACE reads. The sample includes about 800,000 distinct CDR3 sequences, less than 60% of them seen just once. Ten or more counts support this clonotype. CDR1 is SQVTM and CDR2 is ANQGSEA in the germline V gene. The CDR3 sequence is 13 residues long. Trimming took 7 bases from V and 11 from J; bases not matched to a gene: 12. The V call is TRBV29-1, the J call TRBJ1-1; 11 bases match TRBD1. The clonotype was recovered from a man at least 80 years old in good health. Sequencing used blood. The CDR3, as DNA: TGCAGCGGCCTCTCCTTGGGACAGGGGGAGGCTTTCTTT. Its translation is CSGLSLGQGEAFF.